The 13 T cell receptor beta chains given below trace back to one sample, sequenced in a study of blood T cell repertoires in COVID-19. Libraries were prepared by immunoSEQ multiplex PCR; TCRdb keeps only in-frame clonotypes and omits some of them. The sample records over 80,000 clones, approximately 79% being singletons. Sequences were obtained from peripheral blood. These receptors came from a woman aged 80 or over with active or convalescent COVID-19.

The chain joins TRBV5-6 to TRBJ2-5; TRBD2 agrees at 10 bases. The V gene end was trimmed by 4 bases and the J gene end by 5 bases; junction bases not matched to a gene: 8. Germline V lookup: CDR1 SGHDT, CDR2 YYEEEE. The CDR3 is made up of 15 amino acids. The CDR3 DNA follows: TGTGCCAGCAGCCGCCCGGCTAGCGGGAGTGAGACCCAGTACTTC. Amino acid sequence: CASSRPASGSETQYF.

The genes are TRBV6-5 and TRBJ1-1, with a possible D match to TRBD1 (6 bases). This CDR3 spans 15 amino acids. The V gene's germline CDR1 is MNHEY and CDR2 SVGAGI. V lost 5 bases to trimming and J lost 1 base, with 14 bases between them. CDR3 bases: TGTGCCAGCAGTACCCTCGGGGGGCGGAACACTGAAGCTTTCTTT. The encoded protein is CASSTLGGRNTEAFF.

The rearrangement links TRBV6-5 to TRBJ2-7, with D maybe TRBD2 (6 bases). Germline V gene sequence: CDR1 MNHEY, CDR2 SVGAGI. Trimming took 4 bases from V and 1 from J, leaving 14 bases between them. The CDR3 runs to 15 residues. CDR3 coding DNA: TGTGCCAGCAGTTTCGAAGGTAGCGGTTCCTACGAGCAGTACTTC. Encoded protein: CASSFEGSGSYEQYF.

This chain links TRBV9 with TRBJ2-3; TRBD2 agrees at 10 bases. CDR1 and CDR2 from the germline V gene are SGDLS and YYNGEE. J lost 8 bases, V lost 0 bases, and 6 bases had no gene match. This CDR3 is 15 amino acids long. CDR3 sequence: CASSVGGLASVTQYF. Here the CDR3 DNA reads TGTGCCAGCAGCGTAGGGGGACTAGCGTCCGTTACGCAGTATTTT.

With regard to this clone: At one boundary the junction diverges from the germline segment, which might be a read error. CDR3 DNA: TGTGCCAGCCGACGGGAGTACCAAGAGACCCAGTACTTC. This gives the protein CASRREYQETQYF. V gene TRBV5-1 combines with J gene TRBJ2-5; a possible D gene is TRBD2 (6 bases). The CDR3 totals 13 residues. Germline V gene data show CDR1 as SGHRS and CDR2 as YFSETQ.

The V and J genes are TRBV7-2 and TRBJ1-5, with unresolved D. Trimming removed 2 bases from V and 0 bases from J, with 8 bases in between. Germline V gene data show CDR1 as SGHTA and CDR2 as FQGNSA. This CDR3 spans 15 amino acids. The CDR3 region has the DNA TGTGCCAGCAGCTTAACAGCTAATAGCAATCAGCCCCAGCATTTT. It codes for CASSLTANSNQPQHF. Complete variable domain (other parts from reference TRBV7-2 and TRBJ1-5): GAGVSQSPSNKVTEKGKDVELRCDPISGHTALYWYRQSLGQGLEFLIYFQGNSAPDKSGLPSDRFSAERTGGSVSTLTIQRTQQEDSAVYLCASSLTANSNQPQHFGDGTRLSIL.

The V gene is TRBV6-2 or TRBV6-3, the J gene TRBJ2-1; 8 bases are a match to TRBD1. The J segment lost 6 bases and the V segment lost 2 bases, leaving 9 bases of the junction unmatched. The CDR3 totals 16 residues. The germline gives CDR1 MNHEY, CDR2 SVGEGT. CDR3 DNA sequence: TGTGCCAGCAGTTACCATCCCCGGGACAGGTCCAATGAGCAGTTCTTC. Its translation is CASSYHPRDRSNEQFF.

This chain connects TRBV29-1 to TRBJ2-1; 8 positions agree with TRBD1. This CDR3 comprises 13 residues. Germline values: CDR1 SQVTM, CDR2 ANQGSEA. Unmatched junction bases numbered 12, after V lost 7 bases and J lost 10 bases. CDR3 in amino acids: CSAAGGADWEQFF. CDR3 DNA: TGCAGCGCCGCAGGGGGCGCGGATTGGGAGCAGTTCTTC.

The chain is built from TRBV6-1 and TRBJ1-2; 7 bases agree with TRBD1. V shed 1 base, J shed 6 bases, and the junction held 8 bases outside the gene matches. The CDR3 has 15 amino acids. Germline loops: CDR1 MNHNS, CDR2 SASEGT. Here the CDR3 reads CASSEVAGGVDGYTF. The CDR3 region has the DNA TGTGCCAGCAGTGAAGTAGCAGGGGGAGTAGATGGCTACACCTTC.

The chain joins TRBV5-1 to TRBJ2-3; 8 nucleotides line up with TRBD2. The CDR3 covers 15 residues. V gave up 8 bases and J gave up 3 bases; unmatched junction bases: 11. The V gene's germline CDR1 is SGHRS and CDR2 YFSETQ. Here the CDR3 reads CASHPSGSGTDTQYF. The DNA of the CDR3 is TGCGCCAGTCACCCCAGCGGGAGTGGAACAGATACGCAGTATTTT.

This clone was seen just once. In DNA, the CDR3 is TGTGCCAGCAGCCAAAGAGGGGGGGGCGCATATTCACCCCTCCACTTT. Translating it yields CASSQRGGGAYSPLHF. The chain couples TRBV3-1 (or the pseudogene TRBV3-2) to TRBJ1-6; possibly TRBD1 for D (6 bases). The CDR3 has 16 residues. The V end was cut by 2 bases, the J end by 8 bases, with 16 bases between. The germline V gene has CDR1 LGHDT and CDR2 YNNKEL (reference sequence).

This clone occurred once. The chain is built from TRBV5-6 and TRBJ1-4; no definite D call. Germline V CDR1 and CDR2: SGHDT, YYEEEE. V was cut by 4 bases and J by 0 bases, with 10 bases left in between. CDR3 length equals 15 residues. Here the CDR3 reads CASSPSGSTNEKLFF. CDR3 nucleotide sequence: TGTGCCAGCAGCCCCTCGGGGTCAACTAATGAAAAACTGTTTTTT.

Only a few counts were recorded for this clone. The V gene is TRBV20-1, the J gene TRBJ2-2; 8 bases are a match to TRBD2. V lost 3 bases and J lost 6; bases outside the gene matches: 6. Germline values: CDR1 DFQATT, CDR2 SNEGSKA (reference sequence). CDR3 size: 14 residues. The CDR3 nucleotides read TGCAGTGCTAGTCTCGGGAGGGCCGCCGGGGAGCTGTTTTTT. It yields the protein CSASLGRAAGELFF.